This T cell receptor beta chain was sequenced for a study of CD8 T cells in ankylosing spondylitis. Trimming removed 3 bases from V and 10 bases from J, with 7 bases in between. Germline V lookup: CDR1 MNHEY, CDR2 SMNVEV (reference sequence). The CDR3 runs 11 residues. Each CDR3 protein is one row after TCRdb ran MiXCR on the 5' RACE reads. Of 200,000 to 300,000 distinct CDR3 sequences listed, over 8.5% are singletons. The V gene is TRBV27, the J gene TRBJ2-1, with D unclear. The sequence was collected from a male donor with ankylosing spondylitis or in good health (not recorded which). Material for sequencing was blood, either unsorted or a sorted T cell fraction (not recorded which). The CDR3 here is CASSFNSEQFF. DNA for the CDR3: TGTGCCAGCAGTTTTAATAGCGAGCAGTTCTTC.